The rows below give T cell receptor beta chains drawn from one sample of a study of low-dose radiotherapy and immunotherapy resistance in tumors. One entry per CDR3 protein, called by TCRdb with MiXCR from the reads. The sample yields 64,000 or so distinct CDR3 sequences, about 30% seen once. The sample here was PBMCs, taken before treatment. Receptors originate from a male donor with rectosigmoid adenocarcinoma. The CDR3 runs from the conserved cysteine through the conserved F or W. A D gene is named only where the DNA matches it firmly. Clone size is not always given. Where it is, it says once, few, many or a class for expanded clones.

V gene	clone size	D gene	J gene	CDR3 protein	CDR3 DNA
TRBV28	many	NA	TRBJ2-7	CASSATAGPSDEQYF	TGTGCCAGCAGTGCTACCGCGGGACCCAGCGACGAGCAGTACTTC
TRBV6-2/TRBV6-3	many	NA	TRBJ2-1	CASRRVNYNEQFF	TGTGCCAGCAGGAGGGTGAACTACAATGAGCAGTTCTTC
TRBV11-2	NA	NA	TRBJ1-4	CASSSFRGPGQGMKNCFF	NA
TRBV30	few	NA	TRBJ1-5	CAWRVGDQPQHF	TGTGCCTGGAGGGTAGGGGATCAGCCCCAGCATTTT
TRBV20-1	many	TRBD1	TRBJ2-2	CSARESDRDTGELFF	TGCAGTGCTAGAGAGTCGGACAGGGACACCGGGGAGCTGTTTTTT
TRBV29-1	NA	NA	TRBJ1-2	CSVASGRDGYTF	TGCAGCGTTGCCTCTGGAAGGGATGGCTACACCTTC
TRBV9	many	TRBD2	TRBJ2-2	CASSAGRTSDGTGELFF	TGTGCCAGCAGCGCCGGAAGGACTAGCGATGGGACCGGGGAGCTGTTTTTT
TRBV4-1	many	NA	TRBJ2-1	CASSQERNRYNEQFF	TGCGCCAGCAGCCAAGAACGGAATAGGTACAATGAGCAGTTCTTC
TRBV7-2	many	NA	TRBJ2-1	CASSADPLVAGEQFF	TGTGCCAGCAGCGCAGACCCGCTAGTGGCGGGAGAGCAGTTCTTC
TRBV23-1	NA	NA	TRBJ2-5	CASSQSQRETQYF	TGCGCCAGCAGTCAATCTCAGAGAGAGACCCAGTACTTC
TRBV6-2/TRBV6-3	few	TRBD2	TRBJ2-1	CASRGLAPLEQFF	TGTGCCAGCAGAGGACTAGCGCCTCTGGAGCAGTTCTTC
TRBV15	NA	NA	TRBJ1-1	CATSKGGGGNTEAFF	TGTGCCACCAGCAAGGGTGGGGGCGGCAACACTGAAGCTTTCTTT
TRBV2	NA	NA	TRBJ2-7	CASSASYSSYEQYF	TGTGCCAGCAGTGCGAGTTATAGCTCCTACGAGCAGTACTTC